This TCR beta chain was captured by sequencing in a study of graft-versus-host responses after intestinal transplantation. Study-wide background: Following induction with anti-thymocyte globulin, all recipients were given tacrolimus and steroids for about three years. The study's findings and limits: GvH clones detected in recipient marrow included some appearing first in ileum or blood.

In the case of this clone: Its antigen is not identified.

Generated by immunoSEQ multiplex PCR, the TCRdb table keeps only in-frame clones and is missing some. This sample has around 78,000 clones; about nine tenths occur once, and the top ten carry roughly 7.3%. The TCR originated in a human donor who was the organ donor for an intestinal transplant. This material consisted of unstimulated CD8+ T cells sorted from spleen or lymph node cells, taken before transplant.

The CDR3 reads CASSLMGGENTEAFF. CDR3 nucleotide sequence: TGTGCCAGCAGCTTAATGGGGGGGGAGAACACTGAAGCTTTCTTT. The V call is TRBV7-3, the J call TRBJ1-1, with a tentative D call TRBD1 (5 bases). Germline lookup yields CDR1 SGHTA and CDR2 FQGTGA. V lost 1 base and J 1 base, leaving 10 bases between the germline ends. The CDR3 is made up of 15 amino acids.